This is a list of T cell receptor beta chains from one sample in a study of cytomegalovirus exposure and HLA in healthy donors. Produced via immunoSEQ multiplex PCR; TCRdb's table is partial and in-frame only. This repertoire shows fewer than 350,000 clones, 88% found once; its top ten account for approximately 0.88%. Sample: PBMCs. These receptors came from a woman aged 18 to 35 in good health and CMV-seronegative. Both conserved end residues are part of each CDR3. D genes are given only for firm matches. Only part of the rows carry a size: once, few, many, or a class if the clone is expanded.

d_call: TRBD1; clone_size: few; v_call: TRBV9; j_call: TRBJ1-1; cdr3_aa: CASSVQGGTEAFF; cdr3_nt: TGTGCCAGCAGTGTGCAGGGGGGCACTGAAGCTTTCTTT
d_call: .; clone_size: .; v_call: TRBV6-5; j_call: TRBJ1-1; cdr3_aa: CASSYDGGENTEAFF; cdr3_nt: TGTGCCAGCAGTTACGACGGGGGGGAGAACACTGAAGCTTTCTTT
d_call: TRBD1; clone_size: .; v_call: TRBV14; j_call: TRBJ2-7; cdr3_aa: CASSLGTGLTYEQYF; cdr3_nt: TGTGCCAGCAGCCTGGGGACAGGGCTGACCTACGAGCAGTACTTC
d_call: TRBD1; clone_size: .; v_call: TRBV9; j_call: TRBJ2-3; cdr3_aa: CASNPGTGGVDTQYF; cdr3_nt: TGTGCCAGCAACCCCGGGACAGGGGGTGTGGATACGCAGTATTTT
d_call: .; clone_size: once; v_call: TRBV6-4; j_call: TRBJ2-5; cdr3_aa: CASSRSGRNQETQYF; cdr3_nt: TGTGCCAGCTCCCGCTCGGGTAGGAACCAAGAGACCCAGTACTTC
d_call: .; clone_size: .; v_call: TRBV6-5; j_call: TRBJ2-3; cdr3_aa: CASSYSGGNTDTQYF; cdr3_nt: TGTGCCAGCAGTTACTCTGGCGGGAACACAGATACGCAGTATTTT
d_call: .; clone_size: .; v_call: TRBV11-1; j_call: TRBJ2-2; cdr3_aa: CASSPRGGGRNTGELFF; cdr3_nt: TGTGCCAGCAGCCCCAGGGGCGGGGGCAGGAACACCGGGGAGCTGTTTTTT
d_call: TRBD2; clone_size: .; v_call: TRBV28; j_call: TRBJ2-7; cdr3_aa: CASSLGGSGYEQYF; cdr3_nt: TGTGCCAGCAGTTTAGGCGGGAGCGGATACGAGCAGTACTTC
d_call: TRBD1; clone_size: .; v_call: TRBV5-6; j_call: TRBJ1-4; cdr3_aa: CASSRTGINEKLFF; cdr3_nt: TGTGCCAGCAGCAGGACAGGGATTAATGAAAAACTGTTTTTT
d_call: .; clone_size: .; v_call: TRBV13; j_call: TRBJ2-3; cdr3_aa: CASSLHGSTDTQYF; cdr3_nt: TGTGCCAGCAGCTTACACGGGAGCACAGATACGCAGTATTTT
d_call: .; clone_size: .; v_call: TRBV6-1; j_call: TRBJ2-7; cdr3_aa: CASTPGNSDYEQYF; cdr3_nt: TGTGCCAGCACCCCAGGCAATTCGGACTACGAGCAGTACTTC
d_call: TRBD2; clone_size: .; v_call: TRBV4-1; j_call: TRBJ2-1; cdr3_aa: CASSQDRLAGEQQFF; cdr3_nt: TGCGCCAGCAGCCAAGATAGGCTAGCGGGGGAGCAGCAGTTCTTC
d_call: .; clone_size: once; v_call: TRBV5-6; j_call: TRBJ2-3; cdr3_aa: CASSFMEGGTDTQYF; cdr3_nt: TGTGCCAGCAGCTTCATGGAGGGAGGCACAGATACGCAGTATTTT
d_call: .; clone_size: .; v_call: TRBV5-1; j_call: TRBJ1-1; cdr3_aa: CASSLAKGEAFF; cdr3_nt: TGCGCCAGCAGCTTGGCCAAGGGGGAAGCTTTCTTT
d_call: .; clone_size: few; v_call: TRBV7-9; j_call: TRBJ1-6; cdr3_aa: CASSPGTSPLHF; cdr3_nt: TGTGCCAGCAGCCCCGGTACTTCACCCCTCCACTTT
d_call: .; clone_size: .; v_call: TRBV5-1; j_call: TRBJ2-3; cdr3_aa: CASSLEGREADTQYF; cdr3_nt: TGCGCCAGCAGCTTGGAGGGCAGGGAAGCAGATACGCAGTATTTT
d_call: TRBD1; clone_size: once; v_call: TRBV30; j_call: TRBJ1-2; cdr3_aa: CAWTPSAGGIFYGYTF; cdr3_nt: TGTGCCTGGACCCCCTCGGCAGGGGGCATCTTTTATGGCTACACCTTC
d_call: TRBD2; clone_size: .; v_call: TRBV28; j_call: TRBJ2-3; cdr3_aa: CASRVSGKRFGDTQYF; cdr3_nt: TGTGCCAGCAGAGTTAGCGGGAAACGGTTTGGAGATACGCAGTATTTT
d_call: .; clone_size: .; v_call: TRBV27; j_call: TRBJ1-5; cdr3_aa: CASSSGGRSNQPQHF; cdr3_nt: TGTGCCAGCAGTTCGGGGGGCCGTAGCAATCAGCCCCAGCATTTT